Listed here are 15 T cell receptor beta chains from one sample, sequenced in a study of T cell repertoires in cytomegalovirus infection. Each CDR3 protein gets one entry after TCRdb re-called the reads with MiXCR. This sample has about 890,000 distinct CDR3 sequences, with about 33% found just once. Antigens of these TCRs are unknown. Sequenced material: cultured CD8+ T cells from PBMCs, taken from culture after CMV antigen stimulation. These receptors were collected from a human donor in good health (CMV status not recorded). Some clones in this sample may be carry-over from other donors' samples.

This clonotype was counted a few times. J is TRBJ1-2 and V is TRBV12-3 or TRBV12-4; a possible D gene is TRBD1 (6 bases). Deletions cut 3 bases from V and 4 bases from J, with 15 bases between. The CDR3 length is 15 residues. The CDR3 region is CASSFRTEVLYGYTF. CDR3 nucleotide sequence: TGTGCCAGCAGTTTTCGGACAGAAGTGCTCTATGGCTACACCTTC.

The chain employs TRBV27 and TRBJ1-2; TRBD1 matches at 10 bases. CDR1 is MNHEY and CDR2 is SMNVEV in the germline V gene (reference sequence). Losses at the gene ends were 5 bases for V and 7 bases for J; bases not matched to a gene: 10. The CDR3 is made up of 15 amino acids. The CDR3 spells CASSMTGGEIRGYTF. The CDR3 DNA reads TGTGCCAGCAGTATGACAGGGGGCGAAATCCGTGGCTACACCTTC.

The sample holds many counts of this clonotype. This sequence joins TRBV5-4 and TRBJ2-1; 7 bases agree with TRBD2. The V segment lost 1 base and the J segment 1 base; nucleotides outside the gene matches: 2. Germline V gene sequence: CDR1 SGHNT, CDR2 YYREEE (reference sequence). CDR3 length: 15 residues. CDR3 nucleotide sequence: TGTGCCAGCAGCTTGAGCGGGGTATCCTACAATGAGCAGTTCTTC. It specifies CASSLSGVSYNEQFF.

There are many counts of this clonotype. The DNA for the CDR3 is TGTGCCAGCAGTTCTACTTCTTATGGCGAGCAGTACTTC. It yields the protein CASSSTSYGEQYF. The chain carries TRBV12-3 or TRBV12-4 and TRBJ2-7; no clear D. Trimming removed 4 bases from V and 6 bases from J, with 13 bases in between. The CDR3 is made up of 13 amino acids.

This clonotype was observed a handful of times. The V and J genes are TRBV6-6 and TRBJ2-3; 12 bases are shared with TRBD2. J gave up 5 bases and V 2 bases, and 8 bases lay outside the gene matches. The CDR3 runs 17 residues. CDR1 MNHNY and CDR2 SVGAGI come from the germline V gene (reference sequence). This CDR3 reads CASSYMASGGAVDTQYF. In nucleotides, the CDR3 is TGTGCCAGCAGTTACATGGCTAGCGGGGGGGCGGTAGATACGCAGTATTTT.

Comments on this clonotype: A much larger clone differs from this one at a single base, so this may be a read error. As the CDR3 is not closed by the conserved phenylalanine or tryptophan, this likely results from a read error. The chain recombines TRBV7-3 with TRBJ1-2; a possible D gene is TRBD1 (5 bases). V was clipped by 0 bases and J by 5 bases, with 13 bases between them. Germline-derived CDR1 and CDR2 are SGHTA and FQGTGA. The CDR3 is 15 amino acids. As DNA, the CDR3 is TGTGCCAGCAGCTTAACTAGCGCAGGGAAGTATGGCTACACCCTC. Encoded protein: CASSLTSAGKYGYTL.

Ten or more counts support this clonotype. This chain links TRBV7-2 with TRBJ1-5; 7 bases are a match to TRBD1. The CDR3 is 15 amino acids. Germline-derived CDR1 and CDR2 are SGHTA and FQGNSA. The ends lost 2 bases at V and 4 bases at J; junction bases unmatched: 5. The DNA of the CDR3 is TGTGCCAGCAGCTTATGGGACAGCCGTAATCAGCCCCAGCATTTT. This sequence encodes CASSLWDSRNQPQHF.

CDR3: CASRGADRGPAYEQYF. CDR3 nucleotides: TGTGCCAGCAGGGGGGCCGACAGGGGGCCGGCTTACGAGCAGTACTTC. This sequence joins TRBV28 and TRBJ2-7; 10 nucleotides align to TRBD1. V lost 6 bases to trimming and J lost 4 bases; unmatched junction nucleotides: 12. The CDR3 is 16 amino acids. Germline V gene data show CDR1 as MDHEN and CDR2 as SYDVKM.

This clonotype was counted between two and nine times. The V call is TRBV12-3 or TRBV12-4, the J call TRBJ2-1; TRBD2 might be the D (6 bases). The V end was cut by 5 bases, the J end by 7 bases, with 15 bases between. The CDR3 covers 14 residues. The DNA of the CDR3 is TGTGCCAGCAGTCATCGTCGGAGGGTTAATGAGCAGTTCTTC. Residues: CASSHRRRVNEQFF.

The chain is built from TRBV4-1 and TRBJ2-7; 9 nucleotides align to TRBD1. The CDR3 runs to 15 residues. The junction had 6 bases not matched to a gene; V was cut back by 4 bases and J by 2 bases. The germline CDR1 and CDR2 sequences are MGHRA and YSYEKL. CDR3 residues: CASSLGQGETYEQYV. In DNA form, the CDR3 reads TGCGCCAGCAGCCTGGGACAGGGCGAGACCTACGAGCAGTACGTC.

Points on this clonotype: One end of the junction is discordant with germline, which a read error may explain. The chain is built from TRBV6-6 and TRBJ2-3; D unclear. This CDR3 has 15 amino acids. Germline lookup yields CDR1 MNHNY and CDR2 SVGAGI (reference sequence). DNA of the CDR3: TGTGTCAGCAGTCCGGCCGGGTCCAGAACAGATACGCAGTATTTT. It translates to CVSSPAGSRTDTQYF.

This clonotype showed up just a few times. The chain couples TRBV6-6 to TRBJ1-2; a weak D match, TRBD1 (6 bases). The CDR3 loop spans 14 amino acids. Germline CDR1 MNHNY, CDR2 SVGAGI (reference sequence). The V end was cut by 0 bases, the J end by 8 bases, with 13 bases between. In DNA, the CDR3 is TGTGCCAGCAGTTACTCGCGGGGGCTGGTGGGCTACACCTTC. Its protein product is CASSYSRGLVGYTF.

This clonotype was counted only a few times. The V and J genes are TRBV19 and TRBJ1-1, with D maybe TRBD1 (5 bases). The length of the CDR3 is 11 residues. Germline CDR1 reads LNHDA; CDR2 reads SQIVND (reference sequence). V lost 5 bases to trimming and J lost 11 bases, with 12 bases between them. CDR3 sequence (DNA): TGTGCCAGTAGTTTCAATTCAGGGGCTTTCTTT. This codes for CASSFNSGAFF.

This clonotype has a count of ten or more. The chain uses TRBV7-6 and TRBJ2-3, with 8 bases that match TRBD2. The V segment lost 2 bases and the J segment 5 bases; nucleotides outside the gene matches: 6. The germline gives CDR1 SGHVS, CDR2 FNYEAQ. The CDR3 is 15 amino acids. The CDR3: CASSLWRGVQDTQYF. The DNA of the CDR3 is TGTGCCAGCAGCTTATGGCGGGGGGTTCAAGATACGCAGTATTTT.

In its sample, this clonotype was seen a few times. The chain carries TRBV7-9 and TRBJ1-2; D gene ambiguous. The germline CDR1 and CDR2 sequences are SEHNR and FQNEAQ (reference sequence). The V end was cut by 11 bases, the J end by 2 bases, with 18 bases between. This CDR3 spans 14 amino acids. The CDR3 sequence is CAHQVEGSNYGYTF. CDR3 coding DNA: TGTGCCCATCAGGTGGAGGGCTCCAACTATGGCTACACCTTC. Using reference TRBV7-9 and TRBJ1-2 for the parts outside the CDR3, the full variable domain is DTGVSQNPRHKITKRGQNVTFRCDPISEHNRLYWYRQTLGQGPEFLTYFQNEAQLEKSRLLSDRFSAERPKGSFSTLEIQRTEQGDSAMYLCAHQVEGSNYGYTFGSGTRLTVV.